This T cell receptor beta chain is from a study of tumor-infiltrating lymphocytes in primary liver carcinoma. The study, taken as a whole, reports: The top-250-clone fraction was significantly higher in tumors than in blood (p = 0.039). Left bulk and unsorted, the samples did not allow CD4+ and CD8+ repertoires to be compared. Tumor-adjacent and tumor-blood pairs shared a smaller degree of overlap than tumor region pairs.

The source of the blood RNA was unsorted whole blood, and germline DNA was extracted as well. They drew 4 to 4.5 milliliters of peripheral blood before surgery. The germline V gene has CDR1 PRHDT and CDR2 FYEKMQ (reference sequence). V trimming: 3 bases; J trimming: 6 bases; junction bases outside the gene matches: 14. This CDR3 is built from 16 residues. Points on this clonotype: The antigen is not known. A clone one base away is much larger, so this may be a read error.

With a constant-region primer, TCR beta cDNA was made from approximately 520 ng of total RNA. Three rounds of nested multiplex PCR with slightly modified ARM-PCR produced TCR beta libraries. In the first two PCR rounds, TRBV1-TRBV30 forward primers were paired with a C-beta reverse primer, and each round lasted roughly 9 cycles. In TCRdb, the multiplex PCR reads were re-called with MiXCR into one record per CDR3 protein. This repertoire shows about 200,000 distinct CDR3 sequences, almost 65% found once; its top ten account for around 7.1%. V gene TRBV13 combines with J gene TRBJ2-7; 7 positions agree with TRBD1. Sample: peripheral blood. This TCR was sampled from an older woman with primary liver carcinoma and hepatitis B virus infection. The CDR3 nucleotides are TGTGCCAGCAGCTTGAGAGGGGGCGCCCCTACCTGCGAGCAGTACTTC. Amino acid sequence: CASSLRGGAPTCEQYF.